The 8 T cell receptor beta chains below come from one sample, sequenced in a study of Ad26.COV2.S vaccination and SARS-CoV-2 variants. As for treatment: 15 to 20 received Ad26.COV2.S at low or high dose, single or two shots; several received placebo; per-sample allocation not given. Material that was analyzed had been drawn on day 63 after the first vaccine or placebo injection. Assay used: immunoSEQ multiplex PCR; TCRdb lists only in-frame clones, some missing. The data show roughly 510,000 clones, with 70% to 90% seen just once and around 13% held by the top ten. The input for sequencing was peripheral blood, taken in a trial of Ad26.COV2.S vaccine versus placebo. The receptors stem from a person between 18 and 59 years old who received the Ad26.COV2.S COVID-19 vaccine or a placebo.

The chain is built from TRBV19 and TRBJ1-4; D remains ambiguous. CDR3 length: 15 residues. Trimming stripped 5 bases from V and 1 base from J, with 11 bases between. CDR1 and CDR2 from the germline V gene are LNHDA and SQIVND (reference sequence). The CDR3 nucleotides are TGTGCCAGTAGTCCCAGACCGGGAACTAATGAAAAACTGTTTTTT. This gives the protein CASSPRPGTNEKLFF.

The chain uses TRBV30 and TRBJ1-4; 7 bases agree with TRBD1. V lost 2 bases to trimming and J lost 3 bases; unmatched junction nucleotides: 3. CDR1 is GTSNPN and CDR2 is SVGIG in the germline V gene (reference sequence). The CDR3 is made up of 14 amino acids. The CDR3 reads CAWSTGQPNEKLFF. CDR3 nucleotides: TGTGCCTGGAGTACGGGACAGCCTAATGAAAAACTGTTTTTT.

The DNA for the CDR3 is TGTGCCAGCAGCCATAGACAGGGGCACACCGGGGAGCTGTTTTTT. The encoded protein is CASSHRQGHTGELFF. The chain couples TRBV7-3 to TRBJ2-2; 8 bases are shared with TRBD1. CDR1 SGHTA and CDR2 FQGTGA come from the germline V gene. There are 15 residues in the CDR3. V lost 5 bases, J lost 3 bases, and 5 bases stayed unmatched. Looking up the rest from reference TRBV7-3 and TRBJ2-2 gives the full variable domain: GAGVSQTPSNKVTEKGKYVELRCDPISGHTALYWYRQSLGQGPEFLIYFQGTGAADDSGLPNDRFFAVRPEGSVSTLKIQRTERGDSAVYLCASSHRQGHTGELFFGEGSRLTVL.

The J gene is TRBJ2-7, the V gene TRBV30; D call uncertain. The CDR3 has 13 residues. From germline, CDR1 is GTSNPN and CDR2 SVGIG (reference sequence). The ends were cut back, 3 bases at V and 2 bases at J, with 11 bases in the middle. For the CDR3, the DNA is TGTGCCTGGAGACCCCCGGTCCCCTACGAGCAGTACTTC. This encodes CAWRPPVPYEQYF.

V is TRBV6-1 and J is TRBJ1-2; D possibly corresponds to TRBD1 (6 bases). The V gene lost 0 bases and the J gene lost 4 bases, with 9 bases spanning the gap. Per the germline V gene, CDR1 is MNHNS and CDR2 is SASEGT. CDR3 length: 14 residues. The CDR3 loop reads CASSEAGGPYGYTF. CDR3 DNA sequence: TGTGCCAGCAGTGAAGCCGGGGGCCCCTATGGCTACACCTTC.

The CDR3 loop reads CASSAAGTLKETQYF. The CDR3 nucleotides are TGTGCCAGCAGCGCAGCCGGGACTCTAAAAGAGACCCAGTACTTC. The chain combines TRBV9 with TRBJ2-5; D may be TRBD2 (6 bases). Germline CDR1 reads SGDLS; CDR2 reads YYNGEE. The V end was cut by 3 bases, the J end by 3 bases, with 15 bases between. This CDR3 comprises 15 residues. The full variable domain, rest sourced from reference TRBV9 and TRBJ2-5, is DSGVTQTPKHLITATGQRVTLRCSPRSGDLSVYWYQQSLDQGLQFLIQYYNGEERAKGNILERFSAQQFPDLHSELNLSSLELGDSALYFCASSAAGTLKETQYFGPGTRLLVL.

This clone was observed once. This chain joins TRBV19 and TRBJ2-2, with 11 nucleotides matching TRBD2. V lost 6 bases and J lost 7; bases outside the gene matches: 13. The CDR3 is made up of 17 amino acids. Germline V lookup: CDR1 LNHDA, CDR2 SQIVND (reference sequence). Here the CDR3 reads CASRPNPGTSGIGELFF. The CDR3 DNA reads TGTGCCAGTAGGCCTAACCCAGGGACTAGCGGTATCGGGGAGCTGTTTTTT.

V is TRBV14 and J is TRBJ1-3; 7 bases are a match to TRBD1. With 0 bases clipped from V and 3 bases from J, the junction kept 5 bases outside the gene matches. This CDR3 spans 16 amino acids. Looked up from germline, CDR1 is SGHDN and CDR2 is FVKESK. For the CDR3, the DNA is TGTGCCAGCAGCCAAGATTGGCGGGACAGTGGAAACACCATATATTTT. Amino acids: CASSQDWRDSGNTIYF.